Each of the 22 T cell receptor beta chains below was sequenced from the same sample in a study of blood T cell repertoires in COVID-19. Sequencing used immunoSEQ multiplex PCR; TCRdb keeps in-frame clones, though not all of them. Here the sample spans under 75,000 clones, 65% to 80% being singletons. Material: peripheral blood. These receptors were taken from a woman aged 70 to 79 with acute or convalescent COVID-19.

The chain combines TRBV6-1 with TRBJ1-2, with TRBD1 as a possible D gene (6 bases). CDR1 is MNHNS, CDR2 SASEGT, per germline. The CDR3 totals 15 residues. Deletions cut 5 bases from V and 3 bases from J, with 16 bases between. The CDR3 spells CASSSGSNRDYGYTF. CDR3 in DNA: TGTGCCAGCAGTTCAGGAAGCAACAGGGACTATGGCTACACCTTC.

This CDR3 reads CASSPVWGEGQPQHF. The CDR3 bases are TGTGCCAGCAGCCCAGTTTGGGGGGAGGGTCAGCCCCAGCATTTT. This chain links TRBV7-9 with TRBJ1-5; TRBD1 might be the D (5 bases). The V end lost 5 bases, the J end lost 6 bases, and 17 bases lay between the germline ends. CDR1 SEHNR and CDR2 FQNEAQ come from the germline V gene (reference sequence). The CDR3 contains 15 residues.

This chain's CDR3 is CASRPRTGGELFF. The DNA for the CDR3 is TGTGCCAGCAGGCCCCGGACAGGGGGGGAACTGTTTTTT. V gene TRBV2 combines with J gene TRBJ1-4; 10 bases map to TRBD1. CDR1 and CDR2 from the germline V gene are SNHLY and FYNNEI. The CDR3 is made up of 13 amino acids. The ends lost 6 bases at V and 12 bases at J; junction bases unmatched: 7. Drawing the rest from reference TRBV2 and TRBJ1-4, the complete variable domain is EPEVTQTPSHQVTQMGQEVILRCVPISNHLYFYWYRQILGQKVEFLVSFYNNEISEKSEIFDDQFSVERPDGSNFTLKIRSTKLEDSAMYFCASRPRTGGELFFGSGTQLSVL.

The chain uses TRBV6-4 and TRBJ1-1, with 7 positions matching TRBD1. J gave up 3 bases and V 6 bases, and 4 bases lay outside the gene matches. Germline lookup yields CDR1 MRHNA and CDR2 SNTAGT. The CDR3 loop spans 13 amino acids. This chain's CDR3 is CASRDTGDTEAFF. The DNA for the CDR3 is TGTGCCAGCAGGGATACAGGGGACACTGAAGCTTTCTTT.

V is TRBV3-1 (or the pseudogene TRBV3-2) and J is TRBJ2-1; 9 nucleotides match TRBD1. In germline, CDR1 is LGHDT, CDR2 YNNKEL (reference sequence). The ends lost 1 base at V and 6 bases at J; junction bases unmatched: 7. The CDR3 loop spans 16 amino acids. CDR3 in amino acids: CASSQVVGTGTNEQFF. The CDR3 nucleotides read TGTGCCAGCAGCCAAGTTGTTGGGACAGGGACCAATGAGCAGTTCTTC.

The chain combines TRBV2 with TRBJ2-1; D remains ambiguous. There are 11 residues in the CDR3. The V and J ends lost 8 bases and 12 bases respectively, with 14 bases between them. Per germline, CDR1 SNHLY and CDR2 FYNNEI. The CDR3 loop is CASAGSSGQFF. For the CDR3, the DNA is TGTGCCAGCGCAGGATCCTCAGGGCAGTTCTTC.

This sequence joins TRBV5-6 and TRBJ2-1, with D tentatively TRBD2 (5 bases). Germline V gives CDR1 SGHDT, CDR2 YYEEEE. V was trimmed by 5 bases and J by 8 bases, leaving 14 bases between them. There are 13 residues in the CDR3. The CDR3 here is CASSTIRGDEQFF. The CDR3 DNA sequence: TGTGCCAGCAGTACAATCCGGGGAGATGAGCAGTTCTTC.

The chain employs TRBV24-1 and TRBJ2-5; 8 nucleotides agree with TRBD2. Losses at the gene ends were 8 bases for V and 2 bases for J; bases not matched to a gene: 12. Germline assignment: CDR1 KGHDR and CDR2 SFDVKD. This CDR3 is built from 16 residues. This CDR3 is CATTNGGDPKQETQYF. The CDR3 region has the DNA TGTGCCACCACCAACGGGGGGGACCCTAAACAAGAGACCCAGTACTTC.

This clone was picked up one time. V usage is TRBV28 and J usage is TRBJ1-5; 9 bases line up with TRBD1. V lost 5 bases and J lost 2; bases outside the gene matches: 7. CDR1 MDHEN and CDR2 SYDVKM come from the germline V gene. This CDR3 spans 16 amino acids. CDR3 in DNA: TGTGCCAGCAGTCGCCTGGGACAGGGTGGCAATCAGCCCCAGCATTTT. Translating it yields CASSRLGQGGNQPQHF.

This rearrangement joins TRBV5-4 to TRBJ2-2; 13 bases are shared with TRBD2. V shed 4 bases, J shed 6 bases, and the junction held 3 bases outside the gene matches. CDR1 SGHNT and CDR2 YYREEE come from the germline V gene (reference sequence). The CDR3 is 15 residues long. For the CDR3, the DNA is TGTGCCAGCAGCAGGACTAGCGGGGGTTCCGGGGAGCTGTTTTTT. Its translation is CASSRTSGGSGELFF. Full variable domain (remainder filled in from reference TRBV5-4 and TRBJ2-2): ETGVTQSPTHLIKTRGQQVTLRCSSQSGHNTVSWYQQALGQGPQFIFQYYREEENGRGNFPPRFSGLQFPNYSSELNVNALELDDSALYLCASSRTSGGSGELFFGEGSRLTVL.

This clone was seen a single time. The CDR3 region has the DNA TGTGCCAGCAGCTTAAGCGTCGGGGGGACCCAGTACTTC. Protein: CASSLSVGGTQYF. The chain employs TRBV7-2 and TRBJ2-5, with TRBD2 as a possible D gene (6 bases). Germline V gene lookup returns CDR1 SGHTA and CDR2 FQGNSA. Trimming took 2 bases from V and 7 from J, leaving 11 bases between them. CDR3 length: 13 amino acids.

The rearrangement joins TRBV11-3 to TRBJ2-1, with TRBD2 identical over 11 bases. V dropped 7 bases and J dropped 9; count of bases not matched to a gene: 8. The CDR3 has 14 amino acids. The germline V gene has CDR1 SGHNT and CDR2 YENEEA. CDR3 protein: CASKPGLAESEQFF. In DNA, the CDR3 is TGTGCCAGCAAGCCGGGACTAGCGGAAAGTGAGCAGTTCTTC.

V and J are TRBV18 and TRBJ1-6; the match to TRBD1 covers 9 bases. From germline, CDR1 is KGHSH and CDR2 LQKENI. The CDR3 is 14 residues long. V gave up 3 bases and J gave up 6 bases; unmatched junction bases: 0. DNA of the CDR3: TGTGCCAGCTCACCGGGACAGGGTAATTCACCCCTCCACTTT. Protein sequence: CASSPGQGNSPLHF.

This clone was seen once. The rearrangement joins TRBV11-3 to TRBJ2-3; D is possibly TRBD2 (5 bases). CDR1 is SGHNT and CDR2 is YENEEA in the germline V gene. The CDR3 covers 11 residues. The ends were cut back, 7 bases at V and 6 bases at J, with 8 bases in the middle. DNA for the CDR3: TGTGCCAGCACCCAGCGGGATACGCAGTATTTT. Translated, it gives CASTQRDTQYF.

The genes are TRBV11-3 and TRBJ2-5, with TRBD2 as a possible D gene (5 bases). Between the trimmed V and J ends, which lost 1 base and 5 bases, there was a span of 11 bases. Germline V gives CDR1 SGHNT, CDR2 YENEEA. This CDR3 contains 14 residues. CDR3 loop: CASSLVAAAETQYF. Here the CDR3 DNA reads TGTGCCAGCAGCTTAGTAGCAGCGGCGGAGACCCAGTACTTC.

The rearrangement uses TRBV6-5 and TRBJ1-1; 8 bases fit TRBD1. This CDR3 comprises 15 residues. V dropped 5 bases and J dropped 8; count of bases not matched to a gene: 13. From germline, CDR1 is MNHEY and CDR2 SVGAGI. The CDR3 loop reads CASSPVDRAKKEAFF. CDR3 DNA: TGTGCCAGCAGTCCAGTGGACAGGGCTAAAAAAGAAGCTTTCTTT.

The chain employs TRBV2 and TRBJ2-1; 9 positions agree with TRBD2. V dropped 4 bases and J dropped 7; count of bases not matched to a gene: 8. This CDR3 comprises 15 residues. Germline V gives CDR1 SNHLY, CDR2 FYNNEI. CDR3 nucleotides: TGTGCCAGCAGTGTACCGGGACTAGCTCGGAATGAGCAGTTCTTC. Protein: CASSVPGLARNEQFF. Full variable domain (outside the CDR3, taken from reference TRBV2 and TRBJ2-1): EPEVTQTPSHQVTQMGQEVILRCVPISNHLYFYWYRQILGQKVEFLVSFYNNEISEKSEIFDDQFSVERPDGSNFTLKIRSTKLEDSAMYFCASSVPGLARNEQFFGPGTRLTVL.

This clone came up a few times. The chain recombines TRBV5-1 with TRBJ1-6; D is unclear. Germline loops: CDR1 SGHRS, CDR2 YFSETQ. The CDR3 length is 13 residues. V lost 2 bases, J lost 7 bases, and 7 bases lay in between. The CDR3 nucleotides are TGCGCCAGCAGCTTAGAGGGAAATTCACCCCTCCACTTT. Amino acids: CASSLEGNSPLHF.

This clone has a handful of counts. The V gene is TRBV6-5, the J gene TRBJ1-4; D remains unclear. The V end lost 6 bases, the J end lost 1 base, and 12 bases lay between the germline ends. The length of the CDR3 is 15 residues. Germline CDR1 MNHEY, CDR2 SVGAGI. CDR3 loop: CASRFGSRTNEKLFF. In DNA form, the CDR3 reads TGTGCCAGCAGGTTCGGATCTAGAACTAATGAAAAACTGTTTTTT.

The CDR3 DNA follows: TGTGCCTGGAGTGTACGGGGACTACACAATCAGCCCCAGCATTTT. Translating gives CAWSVRGLHNQPQHF. The J gene is TRBJ1-5, the V gene TRBV30, with a tentative D call TRBD1 (5 bases). The CDR3 extends over 15 amino acids. Germline V gene data show CDR1 as GTSNPN and CDR2 as SVGIG (reference sequence). The V and J ends lost 0 bases and 3 bases respectively, with 12 bases between them.

This clone was picked up a small number of times. The rearrangement joins TRBV9 to TRBJ2-3, with D uncertain. The CDR3 extends over 15 amino acids. CDR1 SGDLS and CDR2 YYNGEE come from the germline V gene. V lost 0 bases and J lost 2, with 10 bases in between. DNA of the CDR3: TGTGCCAGCAGCGTAGCGGTTCTCCCCACAGATACGCAGTATTTT. It is translated as CASSVAVLPTDTQYF.

The chain recombines TRBV5-6 with TRBJ2-7; 8 nucleotides line up with TRBD1. After removal of 0 bases from V and 6 bases from J, the junction contained 5 bases not matched to a gene. Germline V gene data show CDR1 as SGHDT and CDR2 as YYEEEE. This CDR3 is built from 14 residues. The DNA for the CDR3 is TGTGCCAGCAGCTTGGATCCAGGGGGCTCCGAGCAGTACTTC. It codes for CASSLDPGGSEQYF.